This T cell receptor beta chain originates from a study of patients and donors after allogeneic stem cell transplantation. TCRdb re-called the RT-PCR reads through MiXCR, storing one row per CDR3 protein. Of around 200,000 distinct CDR3 sequences detected, over 30% appear once; the ten largest clones hold more than 9%. V was shortened by 4 bases and J by 6 bases, with 3 bases between the two germline ends. The CDR3 totals 10 residues. Germline V gene data show CDR1 as MDHEN and CDR2 as SYDVKM. A few counts support this clonotype. The sequenced material came from blood, either unsorted or a sorted T cell fraction (not recorded which). The TCR was taken from a human donor who was either an allogeneic HSCT recipient or a stem cell or donor lymphocyte infusion donor (not recorded which). It is not recorded whose cells these are; they may come from a transplant donor. The chain couples TRBV28 to TRBJ1-2, with D uncertain. Here the CDR3 DNA reads TGTGCCAGCAGTTCCGATGGCTACACCTTC. Its protein product is CASSSDGYTF.